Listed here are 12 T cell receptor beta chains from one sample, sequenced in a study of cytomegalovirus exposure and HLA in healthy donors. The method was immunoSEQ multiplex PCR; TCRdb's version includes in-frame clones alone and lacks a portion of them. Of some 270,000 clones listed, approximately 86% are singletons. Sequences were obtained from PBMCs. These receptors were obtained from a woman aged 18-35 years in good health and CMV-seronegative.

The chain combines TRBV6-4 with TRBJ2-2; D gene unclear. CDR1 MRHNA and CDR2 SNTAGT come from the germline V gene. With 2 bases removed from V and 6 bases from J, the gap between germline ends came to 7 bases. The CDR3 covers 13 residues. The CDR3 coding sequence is TGTGCCAGCAGTGACGTTTCTCCCGGGGAGCTGTTTTTT. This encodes CASSDVSPGELFF.

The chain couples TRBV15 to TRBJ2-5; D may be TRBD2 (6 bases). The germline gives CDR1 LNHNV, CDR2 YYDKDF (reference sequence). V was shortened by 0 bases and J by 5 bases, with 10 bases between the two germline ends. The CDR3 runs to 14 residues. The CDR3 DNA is TGTGCCACCAGCAGAGAGAGCGGGTGGGAGACCCAGTACTTC. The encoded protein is CATSRESGWETQYF.

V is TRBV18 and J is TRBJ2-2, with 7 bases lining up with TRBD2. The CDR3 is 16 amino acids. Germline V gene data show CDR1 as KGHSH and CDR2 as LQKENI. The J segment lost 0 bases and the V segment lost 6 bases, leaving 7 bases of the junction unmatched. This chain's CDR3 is CASSLFGRPNTGELFF. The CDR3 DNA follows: TGTGCCAGCTCCCTTTTCGGGAGGCCGAACACCGGGGAGCTGTTTTTT.

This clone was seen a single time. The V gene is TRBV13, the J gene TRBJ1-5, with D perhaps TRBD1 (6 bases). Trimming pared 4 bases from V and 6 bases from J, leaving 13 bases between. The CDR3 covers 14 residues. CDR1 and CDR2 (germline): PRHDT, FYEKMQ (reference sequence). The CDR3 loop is CASSSRGGLQPQHF. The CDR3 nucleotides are TGTGCCAGCAGCTCTCGGGGGGGGCTTCAGCCCCAGCATTTT.

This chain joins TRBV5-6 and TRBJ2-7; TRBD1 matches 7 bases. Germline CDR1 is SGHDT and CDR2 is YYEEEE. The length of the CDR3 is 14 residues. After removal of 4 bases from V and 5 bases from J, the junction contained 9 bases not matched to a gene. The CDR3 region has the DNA TGTGCCAGCAGCCCAACGACAGGGATCCACGAGCAGTACTTC. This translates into CASSPTTGIHEQYF.

CDR3 amino acids: CASSVGVSGRDTQYF. The CDR3 DNA follows: TGTGCCAGCAGCGTAGGTGTTAGCGGGAGAGATACGCAGTATTTT. V usage is TRBV9 and J usage is TRBJ2-3; 9 bases match TRBD2. CDR1 and CDR2 (germline): SGDLS, YYNGEE. Trimming took 0 bases from V and 5 from J; bases not matched to a gene: 4. CDR3 length: 15 residues. Together with reference TRBV9 and TRBJ2-3, the CDR3 gives the full variable domain: DSGVTQTPKHLITATGQRVTLRCSPRSGDLSVYWYQQSLDQGLQFLIQYYNGEERAKGNILERFSAQQFPDLHSELNLSSLELGDSALYFCASSVGVSGRDTQYFGPGTRLTVL.

CDR3 coding DNA: TGCGCCAGCAGCTTCCAAGGGACAGCCCAAGAGACCCAGTACTTC. It specifies CASSFQGTAQETQYF. V usage is TRBV5-1 and J usage is TRBJ2-5, with 7 nucleotides matching TRBD1. The ends lost 2 bases at V and 1 base at J; junction bases unmatched: 5. The CDR3 is made up of 15 amino acids. Per the germline V gene, CDR1 is SGHRS and CDR2 is YFSETQ.

CDR3: CASSLRGQPQHF. The DNA for the CDR3 is TGTGCCAGCAGCTTGAGGGGGCAGCCCCAGCATTTT. This chain links TRBV11-2 with TRBJ1-5, with a possible D match to TRBD1 (6 bases). The CDR3 covers 12 residues. With 3 bases removed from V and 7 bases from J, the gap between germline ends came to 7 bases. Germline V lookup: CDR1 SGHAT, CDR2 FQNNGV.

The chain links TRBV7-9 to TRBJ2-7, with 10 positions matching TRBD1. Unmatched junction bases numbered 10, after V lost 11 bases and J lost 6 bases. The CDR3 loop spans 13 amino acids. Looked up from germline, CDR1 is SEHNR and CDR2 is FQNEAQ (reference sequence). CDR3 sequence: CAGSGTGAGEQYF. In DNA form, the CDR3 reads TGTGCCGGGTCCGGGACAGGGGCTGGCGAGCAGTACTTC.

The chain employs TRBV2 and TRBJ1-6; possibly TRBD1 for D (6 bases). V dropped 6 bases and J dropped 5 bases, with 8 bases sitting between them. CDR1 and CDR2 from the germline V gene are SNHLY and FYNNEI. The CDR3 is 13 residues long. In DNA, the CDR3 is TGTGCCAGCAGAACAGGGAATAATTCACCCCTCCACTTT. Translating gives CASRTGNNSPLHF.

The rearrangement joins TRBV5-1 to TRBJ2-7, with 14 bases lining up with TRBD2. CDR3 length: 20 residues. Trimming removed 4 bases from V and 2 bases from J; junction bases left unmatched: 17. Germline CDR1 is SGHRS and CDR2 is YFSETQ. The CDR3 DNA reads TGCGCCAGCAGCCCGGAACTATTGACTAGCGGGAGGGCCAAAGCCTACGAGCAGTACTTC. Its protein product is CASSPELLTSGRAKAYEQYF.

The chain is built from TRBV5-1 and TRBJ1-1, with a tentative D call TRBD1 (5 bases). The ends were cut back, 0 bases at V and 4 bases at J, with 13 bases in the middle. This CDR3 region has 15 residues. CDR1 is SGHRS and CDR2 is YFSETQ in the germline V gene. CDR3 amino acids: CASSLGLGGFTEAFF. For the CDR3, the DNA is TGCGCCAGCAGCTTGGGGCTCGGGGGTTTCACTGAAGCTTTCTTT.